This paragraph covers one TCR beta chain sequence. Germline CDR1 SGHDT, CDR2 YYEEEE. V lost 0 bases to trimming and J lost 0 bases, with 11 bases between them. The CDR3 sequence is 16 residues long. RNA was extracted with the RNeasy kit, and a quantity of roughly 0.5 to 1 ug was reverse transcribed using random hexamers. TCRdb fed the immunoSEQ multiplex PCR reads into MiXCR, producing one record per CDR3 protein. The sample includes about 430,000 distinct CDR3 sequences, more than 70% of them seen just once. The record originates from a study of CD8 T cells in Susac syndrome. Sequencing was performed on CD8+ T cells from PBMCs. The sequence was obtained from a human donor with multiple sclerosis. The V call is TRBV5-6, the J call TRBJ2-3; D uncertain. DNA for the CDR3: TGTGCCAGCAGCTTGGCGTCAGATACTAGCACAGATACGCAGTATTTT. It is translated as CASSLASDTSTDTQYF.